This T cell receptor beta chain was profiled in a study of CD8+ T cells in alopecia areata. Whole-study results and caveats: Scalp samples also yield sequences of resident alphabeta T cells from normal skin.

This clone has a handful of counts. What it binds is unknown. Investigators isolated RNA and reverse transcribed it into cDNA to act as the sequencing template. Measured with immunoSEQ multiplex PCR; TCRdb has only the in-frame clones, and not every one. The sample has approximately 89,000 clones, around 54% seen once; the top ten hold around 6%. Those with alopecia areata gave lesional scalp punch biopsies and peripheral blood. The CDR3 extends over 14 amino acids. Trimming cost V 3 bases and J 7 bases; bases outside gene matches: 4. Looked up from germline, CDR1 is SGHRS and CDR2 is YFSETQ. This TCR was recovered from a human donor with alopecia areata. Material for sequencing was NKG2D-high CD8+ T cells sorted from blood. V and J are TRBV5-1 and TRBJ1-4; TRBD1 aligns across 9 bases. The CDR3: CASSSTGGSEKLFF. The CDR3 DNA is TGCGCCAGCAGCTCGACAGGGGGAAGTGAAAAACTGTTTTTT.